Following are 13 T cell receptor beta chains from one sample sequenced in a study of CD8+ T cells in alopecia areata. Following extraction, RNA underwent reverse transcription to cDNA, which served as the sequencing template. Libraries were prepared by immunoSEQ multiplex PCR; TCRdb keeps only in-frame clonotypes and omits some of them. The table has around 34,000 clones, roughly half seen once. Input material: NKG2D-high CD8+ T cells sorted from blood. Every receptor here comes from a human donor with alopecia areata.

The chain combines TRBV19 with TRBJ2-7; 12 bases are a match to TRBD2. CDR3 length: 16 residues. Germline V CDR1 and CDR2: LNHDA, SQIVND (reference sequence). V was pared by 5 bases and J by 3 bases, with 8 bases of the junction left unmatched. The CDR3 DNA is TGTGCCAGTAGTGTTTCGACTAGCGGGGGTTTCTACGAGCAGTACTTC. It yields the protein CASSVSTSGGFYEQYF.

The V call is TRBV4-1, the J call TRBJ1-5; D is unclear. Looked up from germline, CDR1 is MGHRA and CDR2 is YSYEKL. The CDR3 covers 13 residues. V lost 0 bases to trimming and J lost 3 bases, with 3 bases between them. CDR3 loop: CASSQEANQPQHF. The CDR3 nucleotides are TGCGCCAGCAGCCAAGAAGCCAATCAGCCCCAGCATTTT.

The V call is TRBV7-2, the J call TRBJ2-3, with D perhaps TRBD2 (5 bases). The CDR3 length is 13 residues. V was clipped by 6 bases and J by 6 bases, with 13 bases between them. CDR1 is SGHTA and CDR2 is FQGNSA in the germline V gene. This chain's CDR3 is CASSLPPGDTQYF. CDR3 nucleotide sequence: TGTGCCAGCAGTTTACCCCCGGGGGATACGCAGTATTTT. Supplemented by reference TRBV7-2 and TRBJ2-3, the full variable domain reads GAGVSQSPSNKVTEKGKDVELRCDPISGHTALYWYRQSLGQGLEFLIYFQGNSAPDKSGLPSDRFSAERTGGSVSTLTIQRTQQEDSAVYLCASSLPPGDTQYFGPGTRLTVL.

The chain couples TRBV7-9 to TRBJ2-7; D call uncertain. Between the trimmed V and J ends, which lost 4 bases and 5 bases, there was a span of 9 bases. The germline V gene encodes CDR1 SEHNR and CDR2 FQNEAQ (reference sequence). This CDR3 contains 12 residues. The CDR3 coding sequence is TGTGCCAGCAGCTCCGGACCCCACGAGCAGTACTTC. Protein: CASSSGPHEQYF. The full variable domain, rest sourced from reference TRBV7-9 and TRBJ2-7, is DTGVSQNPRHKITKRGQNVTFRCDPISEHNRLYWYRQTLGQGPEFLTYFQNEAQLEKSRLLSDRFSAERPKGSFSTLEIQRTEQGDSAMYLCASSSGPHEQYFGPGTRLTVT.

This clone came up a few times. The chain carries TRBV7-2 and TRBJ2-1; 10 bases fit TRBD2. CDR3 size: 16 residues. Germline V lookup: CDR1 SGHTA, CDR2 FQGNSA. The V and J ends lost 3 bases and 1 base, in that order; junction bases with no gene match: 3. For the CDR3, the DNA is TGTGCCAGCAGCTTTCCGGGACTAGCGTCCTACAATGAGCAGTTCTTC. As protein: CASSFPGLASYNEQFF.

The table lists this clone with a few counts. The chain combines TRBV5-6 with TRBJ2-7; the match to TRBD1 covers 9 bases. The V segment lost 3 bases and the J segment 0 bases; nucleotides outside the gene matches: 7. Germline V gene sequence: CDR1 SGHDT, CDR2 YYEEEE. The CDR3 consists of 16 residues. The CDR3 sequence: CASSWGTGFISYEQYF. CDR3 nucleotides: TGTGCCAGCAGCTGGGGGACAGGGTTCATCTCCTACGAGCAGTACTTC.

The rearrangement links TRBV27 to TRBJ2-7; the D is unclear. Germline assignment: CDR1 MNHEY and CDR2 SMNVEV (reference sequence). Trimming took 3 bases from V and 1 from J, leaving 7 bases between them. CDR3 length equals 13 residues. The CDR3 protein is CASSFAGSYEQYF. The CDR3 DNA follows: TGTGCCAGCAGTTTCGCCGGTTCCTACGAGCAGTACTTC.

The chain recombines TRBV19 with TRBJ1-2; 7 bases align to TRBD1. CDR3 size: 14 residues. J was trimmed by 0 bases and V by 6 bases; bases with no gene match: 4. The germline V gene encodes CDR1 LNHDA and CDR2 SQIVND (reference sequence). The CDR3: CASSRGQPNYGYTF. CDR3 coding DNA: TGTGCCAGTAGCCGGGGACAGCCTAACTATGGCTACACCTTC. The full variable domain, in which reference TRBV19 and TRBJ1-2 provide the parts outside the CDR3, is DGGITQSPKYLFRKEGQNVTLSCEQNLNHDAMYWYRQDPGQGLRLIYYSQIVNDFQKGDIAEGYSVSREKKESFPLTVTSAQKNPTAFYLCASSRGQPNYGYTFGSGTRLTVV.

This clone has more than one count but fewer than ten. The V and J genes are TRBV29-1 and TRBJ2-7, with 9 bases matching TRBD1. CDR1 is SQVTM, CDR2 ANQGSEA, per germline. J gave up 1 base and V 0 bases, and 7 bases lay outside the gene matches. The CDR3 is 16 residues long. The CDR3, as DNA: TGCAGCGTTGAAGATCGACGGGGACAGGGTTCCTACGAGCAGTACTTC. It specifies CSVEDRRGQGSYEQYF.

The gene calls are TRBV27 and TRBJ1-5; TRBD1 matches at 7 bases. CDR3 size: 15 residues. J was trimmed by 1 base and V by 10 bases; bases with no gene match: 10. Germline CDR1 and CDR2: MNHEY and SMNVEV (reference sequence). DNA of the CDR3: TGTGCCACGTCTACAGGGGCGTCGAGCAATCAGCCCCAGCATTTT. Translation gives CATSTGASSNQPQHF.

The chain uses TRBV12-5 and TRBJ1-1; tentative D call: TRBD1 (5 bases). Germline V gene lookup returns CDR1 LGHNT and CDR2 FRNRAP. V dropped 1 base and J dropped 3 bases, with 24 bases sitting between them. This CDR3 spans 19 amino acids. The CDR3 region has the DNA TGTGCTAGTGGTTTGGCCCTATGGGAGGCAGGGTGGAAGGACACTGAAGCTTTCTTT. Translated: CASGLALWEAGWKDTEAFF.

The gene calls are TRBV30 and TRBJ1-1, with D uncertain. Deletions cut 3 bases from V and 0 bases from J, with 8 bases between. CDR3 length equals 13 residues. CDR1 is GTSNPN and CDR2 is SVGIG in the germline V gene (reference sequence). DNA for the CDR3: TGTGCCTGGAGGGGCAGCATGAACACTGAAGCTTTCTTT. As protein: CAWRGSMNTEAFF.

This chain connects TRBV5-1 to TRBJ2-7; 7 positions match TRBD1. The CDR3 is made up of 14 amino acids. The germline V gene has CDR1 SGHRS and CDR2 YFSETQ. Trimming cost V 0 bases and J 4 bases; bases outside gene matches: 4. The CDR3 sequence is CASSLEGGAYEQYF. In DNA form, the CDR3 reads TGCGCCAGCAGCTTGGAAGGGGGCGCGTACGAGCAGTACTTC. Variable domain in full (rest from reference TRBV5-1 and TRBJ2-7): KAGVTQTPRYLIKTRGQQVTLSCSPISGHRSVSWYQQTPGQGLQFLFEYFSETQRNKGNFPGRFSGRQFSNSRSEMNVSTLELGDSALYLCASSLEGGAYEQYFGPGTRLTVT.